A single sample is the source of the 7 T cell receptor beta chains below, sequenced in a study of cytomegalovirus exposure and HLA in healthy donors. Primers for the PCR totalled 60 Vbeta and 13 Jbeta. Generated by immunoSEQ multiplex PCR, the TCRdb table keeps only in-frame clones and is missing some. Of roughly 100,000 clones listed, approximately 77% were seen once; the top ten hold 9.6%. The specimen was PBMCs. The receptor source for this set is a male donor in good health and CMV-seropositive.

This chain connects TRBV9 to TRBJ2-7, with a tentative D call TRBD1 (6 bases). V was cut by 0 bases and J by 2 bases, with 12 bases left in between. This CDR3 is built from 15 residues. Germline V gives CDR1 SGDLS, CDR2 YYNGEE. The CDR3 region is CASSVEGGTTYEQYF. The CDR3 region has the DNA TGTGCCAGCAGCGTAGAAGGGGGAACGACCTACGAGCAGTACTTC.

The rearrangement joins TRBV2 to TRBJ2-5, with TRBD2 matching over 7 bases. The CDR3 is 14 amino acids. Per germline, CDR1 SNHLY and CDR2 FYNNEI. J lost 1 base, V lost 7 bases, and 6 bases had no gene match. This CDR3 reads CASTRDYTQETQYF. As DNA, the CDR3 is TGTGCCAGCACCCGGGACTATACCCAAGAGACCCAGTACTTC.

The chain recombines TRBV7-3 with TRBJ2-2; 10 bases fit TRBD1. Germline values: CDR1 SGHTA, CDR2 FQGTGA. J gave up 5 bases and V 6 bases, and 6 bases lay outside the gene matches. The CDR3 extends over 15 amino acids. DNA for the CDR3: TGTGCCAGCAGTCGGACAGGGGGTAATACCGGGGAGCTGTTTTTT. This sequence encodes CASSRTGGNTGELFF.

Notes on this clone: At one boundary the junction diverges from the germline segment, which might be a read error. This chain joins TRBV5-1 and TRBJ2-5; tentatively, D is TRBD1 (6 bases). CDR1 is SGHRS, CDR2 YFSETQ, per germline. The CDR3 is made up of 15 amino acids. CDR3 bases: TGCGCCAGCAGCTCGGACAGAATCGGCCAAGAGACCCAGCACTTC. Its translation: CASSSDRIGQETQHF.

The J gene is TRBJ2-1, the V gene TRBV21-1; TRBD2, the table's D call, was not compared with the DNA. TRBV21-1 is deemed a pseudogene. This CDR3 is 13 amino acids long. The CDR3 loop reads CASNGGNYNEQFF. The DNA for the CDR3 is TGTGCCAGCAATGGCGGGAACTACAATGAGCAGTTCTTC.

The chain carries TRBV19 and TRBJ2-1; tentative D call: TRBD1 (5 bases). The CDR3 totals 14 residues. Looked up from germline, CDR1 is LNHDA and CDR2 is SQIVND (reference sequence). V dropped 10 bases and J dropped 5 bases, with 18 bases sitting between them. The CDR3 protein is CATRDLRADNEQFF. The CDR3 nucleotides read TGTGCCACTCGCGACCTCAGGGCGGACAATGAGCAGTTCTTC.

V gene TRBV14 combines with J gene TRBJ2-1; no clear D gene. This CDR3 region has 14 residues. Germline V gives CDR1 SGHDN, CDR2 FVKESK. Trimming took off 0 bases at V and 9 bases at J, with 12 bases between the two ends. The CDR3, as DNA: TGTGCCAGCAGCCAAGATGGATGGCGCGGTGAGCAGTTCTTC. It specifies CASSQDGWRGEQFF.